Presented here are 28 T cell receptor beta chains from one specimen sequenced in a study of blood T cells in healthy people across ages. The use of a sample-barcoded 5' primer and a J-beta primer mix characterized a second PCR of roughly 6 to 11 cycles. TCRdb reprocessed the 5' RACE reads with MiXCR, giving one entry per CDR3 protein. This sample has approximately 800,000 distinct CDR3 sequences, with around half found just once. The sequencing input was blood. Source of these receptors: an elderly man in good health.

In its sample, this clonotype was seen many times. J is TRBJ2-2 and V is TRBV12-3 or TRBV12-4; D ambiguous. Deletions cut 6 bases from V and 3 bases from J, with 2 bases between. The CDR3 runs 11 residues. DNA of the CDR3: TGTGCCAGCAGCCACACCGGGGAGCTGTTTTTT. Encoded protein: CASSHTGELFF.

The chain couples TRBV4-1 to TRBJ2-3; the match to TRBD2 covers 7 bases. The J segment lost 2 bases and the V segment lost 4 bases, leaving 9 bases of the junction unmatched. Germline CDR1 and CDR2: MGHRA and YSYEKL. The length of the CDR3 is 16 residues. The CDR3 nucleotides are TGCGCCAGCAGCCGGGGAGGAGCGGGGTACACAGATACGCAGTATTTT. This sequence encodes CASSRGGAGYTDTQYF.

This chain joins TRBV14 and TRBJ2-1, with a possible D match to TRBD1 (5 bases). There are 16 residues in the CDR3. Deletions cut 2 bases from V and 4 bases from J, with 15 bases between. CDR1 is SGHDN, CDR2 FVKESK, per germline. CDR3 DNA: TGTGCCAGCAGCCAAATACGTTCCAGGGATTACAATGAGCAGTTCTTC. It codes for CASSQIRSRDYNEQFF.

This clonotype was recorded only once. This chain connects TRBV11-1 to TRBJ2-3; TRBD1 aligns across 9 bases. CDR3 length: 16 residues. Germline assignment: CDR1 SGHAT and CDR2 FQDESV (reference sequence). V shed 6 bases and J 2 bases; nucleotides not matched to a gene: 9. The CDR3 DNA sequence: TGTGCCAGCAGACTCCGGGACAGGGCGTCCACAGATACGCAGTATTTT. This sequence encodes CASRLRDRASTDTQYF.

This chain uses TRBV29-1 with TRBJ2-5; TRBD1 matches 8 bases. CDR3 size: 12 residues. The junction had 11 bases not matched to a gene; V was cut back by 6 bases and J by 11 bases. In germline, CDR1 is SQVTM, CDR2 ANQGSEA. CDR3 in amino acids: CSVDPGGIEQYF. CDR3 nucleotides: TGCAGCGTCGACCCAGGGGGCATTGAGCAGTACTTC.

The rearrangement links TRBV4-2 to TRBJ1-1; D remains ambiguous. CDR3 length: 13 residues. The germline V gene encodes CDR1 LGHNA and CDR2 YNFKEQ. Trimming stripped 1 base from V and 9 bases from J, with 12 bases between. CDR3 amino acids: CASSQVEFLQAFF. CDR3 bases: TGTGCCAGCAGCCAAGTCGAGTTTCTCCAAGCTTTCTTT.

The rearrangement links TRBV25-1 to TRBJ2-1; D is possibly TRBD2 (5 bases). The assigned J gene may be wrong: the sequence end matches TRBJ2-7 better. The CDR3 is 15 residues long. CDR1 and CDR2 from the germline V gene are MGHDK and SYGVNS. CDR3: CASSESIIGGYEQYF. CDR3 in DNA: TGTGCCAGCAGTGAATCTATCATAGGAGGCTACGAGCAGTACTTC.

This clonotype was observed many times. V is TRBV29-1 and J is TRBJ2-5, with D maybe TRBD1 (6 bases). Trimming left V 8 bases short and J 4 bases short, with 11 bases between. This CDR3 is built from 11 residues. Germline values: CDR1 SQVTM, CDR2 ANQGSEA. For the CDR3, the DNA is TGCAGCACAGGGATTGGAGAGACCCAGTACTTC. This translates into CSTGIGETQYF. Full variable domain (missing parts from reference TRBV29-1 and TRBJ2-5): SAVISQKPSRDICQRGTSLTIQCQVDSQVTMMFWYRQQPGQSLTLIATANQGSEATYESGFVIDKFPISRPNLTFSTLTVSNMSPEDSSIYLCSTGIGETQYFGPGTRLLVL.

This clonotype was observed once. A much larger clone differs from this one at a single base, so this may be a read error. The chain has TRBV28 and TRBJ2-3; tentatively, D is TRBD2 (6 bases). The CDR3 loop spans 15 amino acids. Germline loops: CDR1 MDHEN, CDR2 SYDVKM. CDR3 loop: CPSPPGGLFPTTQYF. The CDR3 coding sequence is TGTCCCAGCCCACCAGGAGGACTATTCCCCACTACGCAGTATTTT.

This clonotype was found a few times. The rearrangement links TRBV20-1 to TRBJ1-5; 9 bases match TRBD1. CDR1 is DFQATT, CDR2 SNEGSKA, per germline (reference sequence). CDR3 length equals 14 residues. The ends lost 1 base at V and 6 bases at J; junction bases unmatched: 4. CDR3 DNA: TGCAGTGCTAGAGGGGACAGGGAGAGTCAGCCCCAGCATTTT. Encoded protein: CSARGDRESQPQHF.

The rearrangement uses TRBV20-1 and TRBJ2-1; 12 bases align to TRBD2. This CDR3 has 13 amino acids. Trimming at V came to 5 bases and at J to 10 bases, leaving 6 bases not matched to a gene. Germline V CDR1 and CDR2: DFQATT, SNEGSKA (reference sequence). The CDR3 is CSALAGGLWEQFF. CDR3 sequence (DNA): TGCAGTGCTCTAGCGGGGGGGCTTTGGGAGCAGTTCTTC.

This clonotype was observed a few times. CDR3 in DNA: TGCAGCTACCAGGGAGAGAGCCGGGAGACCCAGTACTTC. Protein product: CSYQGESRETQYF. The chain employs TRBV29-1 and TRBJ2-5; D tentatively fits TRBD1 or TRBD2 (5 bases each). V was trimmed by 8 bases and J by 5 bases, leaving 18 bases between them. Looked up from germline, CDR1 is SQVTM and CDR2 is ANQGSEA. The CDR3 runs 13 residues. The full variable domain, rest sourced from reference TRBV29-1 and TRBJ2-5, is SAVISQKPSRDICQRGTSLTIQCQVDSQVTMMFWYRQQPGQSLTLIATANQGSEATYESGFVIDKFPISRPNLTFSTLTVSNMSPEDSSIYLCSYQGESRETQYFGPGTRLLVL.

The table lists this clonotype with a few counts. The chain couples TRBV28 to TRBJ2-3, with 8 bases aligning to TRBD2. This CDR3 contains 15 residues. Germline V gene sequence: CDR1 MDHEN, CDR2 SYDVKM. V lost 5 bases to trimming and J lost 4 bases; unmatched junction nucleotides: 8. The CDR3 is CASSESGSPADTQYF. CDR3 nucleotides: TGTGCCAGCAGTGAGAGCGGGAGTCCCGCAGATACGCAGTATTTT.

The CDR3 protein is CASSFFRGQNTGELFF. CDR3 DNA: TGTGCCAGCAGCTTCTTCAGGGGGCAGAACACCGGGGAGCTGTTTTTT. The chain couples TRBV11-2 to TRBJ2-2; TRBD1 agrees at 8 bases. CDR1 and CDR2 (germline): SGHAT, FQNNGV. The junction had 4 bases not matched to a gene; V was cut back by 3 bases and J by 1 base. The CDR3 covers 16 residues.

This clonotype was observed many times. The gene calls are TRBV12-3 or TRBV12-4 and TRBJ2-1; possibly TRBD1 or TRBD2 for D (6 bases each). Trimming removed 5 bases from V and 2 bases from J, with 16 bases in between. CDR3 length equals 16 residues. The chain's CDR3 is CASSATRGETYNEQFF. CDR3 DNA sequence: TGTGCCAGCAGTGCTACTAGGGGGGAAACCTACAATGAGCAGTTCTTC.

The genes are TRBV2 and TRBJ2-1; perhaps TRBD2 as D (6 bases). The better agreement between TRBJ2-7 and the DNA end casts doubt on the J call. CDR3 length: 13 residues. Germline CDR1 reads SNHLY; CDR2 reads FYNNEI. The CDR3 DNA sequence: TGTGCCGGAGCTAGCGACTCCTACAATGAGCAGTACTTC. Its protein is CAGASDSYNEQYF.

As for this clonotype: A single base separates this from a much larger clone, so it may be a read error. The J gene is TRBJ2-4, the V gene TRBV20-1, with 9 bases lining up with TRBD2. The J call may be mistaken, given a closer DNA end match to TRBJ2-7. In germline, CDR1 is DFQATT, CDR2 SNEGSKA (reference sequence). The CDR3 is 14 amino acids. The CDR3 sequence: CSARPAGGPDEQYF. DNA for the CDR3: TGCAGTGCTAGGCCCGCGGGAGGGCCTGACGAGCAGTACTTC.

CDR3 sequence: CASRNRGRTGELFF. The CDR3 region has the DNA TGTGCCAGCAGGAACAGGGGGAGAACCGGGGAGCTGTTTTTT. The chain carries TRBV28 and TRBJ2-2; 8 positions agree with TRBD1. Germline CDR1 is MDHEN and CDR2 is SYDVKM. J gave up 5 bases and V 6 bases, and 5 bases lay outside the gene matches. CDR3 size: 14 residues.

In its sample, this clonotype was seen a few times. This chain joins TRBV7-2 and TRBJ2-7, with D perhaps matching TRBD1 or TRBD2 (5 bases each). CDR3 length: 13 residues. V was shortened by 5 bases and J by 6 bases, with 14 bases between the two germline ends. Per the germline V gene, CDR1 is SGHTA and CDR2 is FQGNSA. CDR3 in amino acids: CASSPRWGSEQYF. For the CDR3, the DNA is TGTGCCAGCAGCCCGCGTTGGGGGAGCGAGCAGTACTTC.

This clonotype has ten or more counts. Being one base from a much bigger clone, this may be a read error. CDR3 sequence reads: CASSFWAGAAESSYNEQYF. The CDR3 DNA reads as TGTGCCAGCAGTTTTTGGGCAGGGGCGGCGGAATCCTCCTACAATGAGCAGTACTTC. The rearrangement joins TRBV28 to TRBJ2-1; TRBD1 might be the D (6 bases). The DNA end is a closer match to TRBJ2-7, so the J assignment may be wrong. The germline V gene encodes CDR1 MDHEN and CDR2 SYDVKM. The CDR3 is 19 amino acids.

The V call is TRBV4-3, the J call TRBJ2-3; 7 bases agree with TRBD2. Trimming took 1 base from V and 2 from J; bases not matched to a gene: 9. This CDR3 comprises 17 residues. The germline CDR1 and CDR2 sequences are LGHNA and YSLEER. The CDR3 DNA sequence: TGCGCCAGCAGCCAAGGGGCGGGAGCGGGGCCCACAGATACGCAGTATTTT. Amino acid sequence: CASSQGAGAGPTDTQYF.

The CDR3 sequence: CASSFGLTNNEQYF. The CDR3 DNA sequence: TGTGCCAGCAGTTTTGGTCTAACGAACAATGAGCAGTACTTC. The rearrangement uses TRBV12-3 or TRBV12-4 and TRBJ2-7, with unresolved D. This CDR3 has 14 residues. Trimming took off 3 bases at V and 7 bases at J, with 16 bases between the two ends.

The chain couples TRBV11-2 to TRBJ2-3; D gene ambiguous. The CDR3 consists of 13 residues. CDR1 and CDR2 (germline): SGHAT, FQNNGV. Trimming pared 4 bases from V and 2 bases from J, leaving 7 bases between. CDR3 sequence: CASSSAITDTQYF. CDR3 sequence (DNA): TGTGCCAGCAGCTCCGCAATCACAGATACGCAGTATTTT.

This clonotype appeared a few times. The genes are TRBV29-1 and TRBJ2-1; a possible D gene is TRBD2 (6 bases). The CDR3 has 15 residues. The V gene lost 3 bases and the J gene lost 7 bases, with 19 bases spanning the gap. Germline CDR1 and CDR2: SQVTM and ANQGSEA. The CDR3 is CSVESLGSFGNEQFF. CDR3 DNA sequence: TGCAGCGTTGAGTCGCTCGGGAGCTTTGGTAATGAGCAGTTCTTC.

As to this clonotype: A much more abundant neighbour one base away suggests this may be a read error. CDR3 DNA sequence: TGCAGCGGGACCGGGACAGGGTCCTACGAGCAGTACTTC. It codes for CSGTGTGSYEQYF. The genes are TRBV29-1 and TRBJ2-7; 9 nucleotides agree with TRBD1. Looked up from germline, CDR1 is SQVTM and CDR2 is ANQGSEA. J gave up 1 base and V 7 bases, and 5 bases lay outside the gene matches. The length of the CDR3 is 13 residues.

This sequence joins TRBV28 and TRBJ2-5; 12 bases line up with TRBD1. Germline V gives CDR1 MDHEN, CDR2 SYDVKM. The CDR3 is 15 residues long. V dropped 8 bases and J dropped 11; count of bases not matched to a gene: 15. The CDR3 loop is CASGGQGARMDEQYF. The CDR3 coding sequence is TGTGCCAGCGGGGGACAGGGGGCAAGGATGGATGAGCAGTACTTC.

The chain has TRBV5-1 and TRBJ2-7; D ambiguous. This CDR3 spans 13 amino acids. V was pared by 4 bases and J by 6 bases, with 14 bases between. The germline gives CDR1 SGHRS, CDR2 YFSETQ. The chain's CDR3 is CASSVESVGEQYF. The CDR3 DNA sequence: TGCGCCAGCAGCGTGGAGTCAGTGGGCGAGCAGTACTTC.

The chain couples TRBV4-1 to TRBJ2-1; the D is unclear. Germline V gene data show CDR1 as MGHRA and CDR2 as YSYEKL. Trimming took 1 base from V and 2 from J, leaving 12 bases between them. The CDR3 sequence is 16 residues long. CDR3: CASSQVTTSTYNEQFF. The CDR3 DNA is TGCGCCAGCAGCCAAGTGACGACCTCAACCTACAATGAGCAGTTCTTC.